This T cell receptor (beta chain) was retrieved from a study of cytomegalovirus exposure and HLA in healthy donors. This PCR relied on a set of 60 Vbeta primers and 13 Jbeta primers. Produced via immunoSEQ multiplex PCR; TCRdb's table is partial and in-frame only. The top ten clones hold about 1.7% of a sample with under 200,000 clones, about four fifths of them seen once. This CDR3 has 14 residues. V was clipped by 8 bases and J by 4 bases, with 17 bases between them. CDR1 WSHSY and CDR2 SAAADI come from the germline V gene. Specimen: PBMCs. This TCR was recovered from a woman aged 18 to 35 in good health and CMV-seronegative. The V and J genes are TRBV10-2 and TRBJ2-5, with TRBD2 as a possible D gene (6 bases). In nucleotides, the CDR3 is TGCGCCAGCTTAACCGGGGGATGGGGAGAGACCCAGTACTTC. Its translation is CASLTGGWGETQYF.